Here is one T cell receptor (beta chain) with its context. Its specificity is not known. This entry is derived from a study of shared clonotypes between healthy human individuals. General observations from the study: Roughly 4.6% of naive CD4 clonotypes were common to a handful of donors. Measured sharing among donors was expected to vary with sequencing depth. Memory subsets generally showed smaller estimated richness than naive subsets did.

The CDR3 contains 14 residues. CDR1 is SGHNT, CDR2 YENEEA, per germline. V lost 5 bases and J lost 5; bases outside the gene matches: 6. Clones were sequenced by immunoSEQ multiplex PCR, and TCRdb holds only the in-frame ones, with some missing. The sample shows more than 2 million clones, nearly 97% of them seen only once. Specimen: naive CD4+ T cells sorted from blood. The subset here: CD45RA+ positively selected. The chain links TRBV11-3 to TRBJ2-5; 9 positions match TRBD1. The receptor was derived from a man between 18 and 29 years old in good health. The CDR3 spells CASSRQGGRETQYF. DNA for the CDR3: TGTGCCAGCAGCCGACAGGGGGGACGGGAGACCCAGTACTTC.